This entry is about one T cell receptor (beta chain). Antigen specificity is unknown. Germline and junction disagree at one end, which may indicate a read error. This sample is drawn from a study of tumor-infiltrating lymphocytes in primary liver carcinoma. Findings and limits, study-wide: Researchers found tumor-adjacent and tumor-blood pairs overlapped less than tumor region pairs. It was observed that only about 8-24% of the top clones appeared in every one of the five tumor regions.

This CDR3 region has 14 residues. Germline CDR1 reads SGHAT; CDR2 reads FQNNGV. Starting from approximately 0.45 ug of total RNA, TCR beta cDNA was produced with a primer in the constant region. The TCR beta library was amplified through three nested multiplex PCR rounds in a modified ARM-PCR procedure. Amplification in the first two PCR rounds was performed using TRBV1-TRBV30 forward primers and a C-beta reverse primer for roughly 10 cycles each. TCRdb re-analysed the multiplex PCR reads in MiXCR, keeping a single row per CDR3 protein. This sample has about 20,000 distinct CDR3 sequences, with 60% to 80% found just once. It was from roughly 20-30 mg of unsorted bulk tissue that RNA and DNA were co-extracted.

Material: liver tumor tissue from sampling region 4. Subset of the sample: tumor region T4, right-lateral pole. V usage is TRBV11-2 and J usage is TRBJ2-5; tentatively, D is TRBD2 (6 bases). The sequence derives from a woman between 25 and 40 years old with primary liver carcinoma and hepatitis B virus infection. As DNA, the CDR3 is TGTGCCAGCAGCTCCCCGGGGAGTTGGGAGGTCCAGTATTTC. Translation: CASSSPGSWEVQYF. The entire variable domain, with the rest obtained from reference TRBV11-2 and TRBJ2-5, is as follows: EAGVAQSPRYKIIEKRQSVAFWCNPISGHATLYWYQQILGQGPKLLIQFQNNGVVDDSQLPKDRFSAERLKGVDSTLKIQPAKLEDSAVYLCASSSPGSWEVQYFGPGTRLLVL.